Many counts were recorded for the clone carrying this T cell receptor (beta chain). The antigen remains undetermined. The source material, RNA transcripts, was used to amplify TCR beta CDR3 regions. The primer set for the first-round RT-PCR of the TCR CDR3 was HTBI. Each CDR3 protein gets one entry after TCRdb re-called the multiplex PCR reads with MiXCR. Here the sample spans almost 500,000 distinct CDR3 sequences, roughly 22% being singletons. V was cut by 6 bases and J by 4 bases, with 20 bases left in between. The germline V gene encodes CDR1 DFQATT and CDR2 SNEGSKA (reference sequence). This CDR3 contains 15 residues. The data derive from a study of T cells in Graves' hyperthyroidism and ophthalmopathy. The study's findings and limits: A model of 13 V-J features distinguished ophthalmopathy from stable hyperthyroidism. In the blood, most expanded thyroid clonotypes above 0.001 appeared as well.

The sequence derives from a woman between 70 and 85 years old with Graves' ophthalmopathy. The J gene is TRBJ2-3, the V gene TRBV20-1, with D perhaps matching TRBD2 (6 bases). The sequenced sample consisted of blood. The chain's CDR3 is CSALAERGPPDTQYF. CDR3 in DNA: TGCAGTGCCTTAGCGGAAAGAGGACCCCCAGATACGCAGTATTTT.